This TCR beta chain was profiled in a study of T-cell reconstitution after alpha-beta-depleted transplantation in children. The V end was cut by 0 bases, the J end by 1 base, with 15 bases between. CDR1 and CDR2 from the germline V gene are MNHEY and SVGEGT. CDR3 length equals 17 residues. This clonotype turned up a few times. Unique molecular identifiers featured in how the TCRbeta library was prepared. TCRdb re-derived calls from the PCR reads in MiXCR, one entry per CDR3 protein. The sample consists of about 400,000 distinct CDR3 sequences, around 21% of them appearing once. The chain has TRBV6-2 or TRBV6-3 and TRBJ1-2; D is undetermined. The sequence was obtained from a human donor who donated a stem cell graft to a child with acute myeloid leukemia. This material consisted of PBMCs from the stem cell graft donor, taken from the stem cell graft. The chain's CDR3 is CASSYSVSSRLNYGYTF. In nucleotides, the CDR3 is TGTGCCAGCAGTTACTCCGTGTCATCCAGGCTTAACTATGGCTACACCTTC.